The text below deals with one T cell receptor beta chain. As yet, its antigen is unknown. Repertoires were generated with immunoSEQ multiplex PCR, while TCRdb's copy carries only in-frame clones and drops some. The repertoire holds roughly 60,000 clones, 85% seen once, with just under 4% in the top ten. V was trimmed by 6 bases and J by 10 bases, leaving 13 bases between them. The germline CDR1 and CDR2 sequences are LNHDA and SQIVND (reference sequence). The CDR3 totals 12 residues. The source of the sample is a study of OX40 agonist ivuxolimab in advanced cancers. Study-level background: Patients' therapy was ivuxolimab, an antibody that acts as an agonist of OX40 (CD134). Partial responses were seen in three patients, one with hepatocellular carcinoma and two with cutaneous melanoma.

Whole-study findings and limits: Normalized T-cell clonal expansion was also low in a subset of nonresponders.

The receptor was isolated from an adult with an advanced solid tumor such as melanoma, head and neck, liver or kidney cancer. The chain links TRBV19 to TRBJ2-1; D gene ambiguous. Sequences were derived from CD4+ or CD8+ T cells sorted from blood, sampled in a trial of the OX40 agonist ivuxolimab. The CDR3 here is CASSGTIGEQFF. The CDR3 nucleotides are TGTGCCAGTAGCGGCACGATAGGGGAGCAGTTCTTC.